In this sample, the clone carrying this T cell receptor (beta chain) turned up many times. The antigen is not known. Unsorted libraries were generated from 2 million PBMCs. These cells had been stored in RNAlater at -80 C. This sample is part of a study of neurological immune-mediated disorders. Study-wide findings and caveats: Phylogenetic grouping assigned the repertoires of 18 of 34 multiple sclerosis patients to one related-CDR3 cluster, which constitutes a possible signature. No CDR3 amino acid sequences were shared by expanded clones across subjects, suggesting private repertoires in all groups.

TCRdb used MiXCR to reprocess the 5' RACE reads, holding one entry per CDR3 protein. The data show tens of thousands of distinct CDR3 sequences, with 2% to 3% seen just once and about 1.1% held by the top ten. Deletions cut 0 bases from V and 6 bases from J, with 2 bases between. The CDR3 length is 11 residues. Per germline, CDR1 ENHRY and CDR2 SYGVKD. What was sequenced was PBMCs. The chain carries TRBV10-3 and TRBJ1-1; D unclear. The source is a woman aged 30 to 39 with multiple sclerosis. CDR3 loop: CAISESAEAFF. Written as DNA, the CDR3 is TGTGCCATCAGTGAGTCAGCTGAAGCTTTCTTT.